This TCR beta chain was found in a study of radiotherapy plus CTLA-4 blockade in lung cancer (dated by TCRdb to 2016 to 2019). Study-wide context: Among the enrolled patients, about 19% had an objective response, and roughly 30% reached disease control.

The protocol used for the library was the immunoSEQ multiplex PCR assay. TCRdb limited this immuneACCESS table to in-frame rearrangements with V and J called. A share of clones is missing; checked studies link under half to unresolved V genes, and the rest is unexplained. This sample holds about 50,000 clones; roughly 86% were observed only once. The top ten hold more than 4.5% of the sample. Focal radiation therapy combined with CTLA-4 blockade (ipilimumab) was tested in patients with chemo-refractory metastatic non-small-cell lung cancer. Overall study results and their limits: TCR clones derived from tumors expanded in peripheral blood after treatment with radiotherapy and ipilimumab. Early dynamic changes in blood T cell clones, together with increased serum interferon-beta after radiation, were reported as the strongest predictors of response.

V ends up 10 bases short and J 5 bases short, with an unmatched junction base count of 17. Per the germline V gene, MDHEN is the CDR1 and SYDVKM is the CDR2. There are 17 amino acids in the CDR3, from cysteine to phenylalanine inclusive. Left in the record is the CDR3 DNA by itself, 51 bases read in frame from the first base. In the case of this clone: Its cognate antigen has yet to be identified. Per-base quality was not reported, and no clone a single base away is much larger than it.

The receptor was derived from a human donor with non-small cell lung cancer whose response to radiotherapy plus ipilimumab could not be evaluated. The receptor chain draws on TRBV28 and TRBJ1-2; 12 central bases correspond to TRBD1. The sequences come from peripheral blood, collected from a patient treated with radiotherapy plus ipilimumab. In nucleotides, the sequence is TGTGCCACCCACAGGGGGACAGGGGGCCCCCCACTATATGGCTACACCTTC. This sequence encodes CATHRGTGGPPLYGYTF.